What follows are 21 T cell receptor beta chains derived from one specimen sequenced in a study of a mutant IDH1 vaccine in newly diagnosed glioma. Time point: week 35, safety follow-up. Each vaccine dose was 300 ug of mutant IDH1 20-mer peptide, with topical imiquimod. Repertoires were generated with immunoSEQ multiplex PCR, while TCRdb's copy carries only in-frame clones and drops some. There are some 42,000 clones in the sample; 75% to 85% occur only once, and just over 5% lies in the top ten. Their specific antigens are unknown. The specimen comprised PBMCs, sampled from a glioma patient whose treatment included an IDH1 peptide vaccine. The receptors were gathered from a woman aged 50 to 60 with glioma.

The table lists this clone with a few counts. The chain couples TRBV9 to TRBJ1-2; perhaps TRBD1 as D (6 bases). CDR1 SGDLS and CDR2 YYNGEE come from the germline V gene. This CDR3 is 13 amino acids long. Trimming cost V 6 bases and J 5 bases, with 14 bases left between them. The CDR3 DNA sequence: TGTGCCAGCATCGGGGGGGGCGGATATGGCTACACCTTC. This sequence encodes CASIGGGGYGYTF.

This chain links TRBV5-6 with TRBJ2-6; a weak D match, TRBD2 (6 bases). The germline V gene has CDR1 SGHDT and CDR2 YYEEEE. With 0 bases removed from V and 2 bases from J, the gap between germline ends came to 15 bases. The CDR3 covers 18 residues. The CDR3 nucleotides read TGTGCCAGCAGCTTGGTCGGGGGAAGAGGGACTGGGGCCAACGTCCTGACTTTC. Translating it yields CASSLVGGRGTGANVLTF.

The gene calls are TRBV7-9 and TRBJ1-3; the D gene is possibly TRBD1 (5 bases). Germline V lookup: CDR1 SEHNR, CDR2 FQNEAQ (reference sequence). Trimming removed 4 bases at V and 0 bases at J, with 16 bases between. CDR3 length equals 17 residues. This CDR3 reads CASSSLAGVLSGNTIYF. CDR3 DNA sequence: TGTGCCAGCAGCTCCCTTGCGGGGGTTCTCTCTGGAAACACCATATATTTT.

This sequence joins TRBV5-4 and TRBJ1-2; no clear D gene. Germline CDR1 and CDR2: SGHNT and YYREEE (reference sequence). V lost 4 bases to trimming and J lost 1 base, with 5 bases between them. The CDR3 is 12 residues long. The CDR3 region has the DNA TGTGCCAGCAGCCCGGATAACTATGGCTACACCTTC. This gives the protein CASSPDNYGYTF.

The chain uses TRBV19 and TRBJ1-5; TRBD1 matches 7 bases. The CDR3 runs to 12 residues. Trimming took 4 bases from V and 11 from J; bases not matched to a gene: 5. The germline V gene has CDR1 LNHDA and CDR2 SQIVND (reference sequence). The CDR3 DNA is TGTGCCAGTAGTAGGGACAGTTCAACCCAGCATTTT. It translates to CASSRDSSTQHF.

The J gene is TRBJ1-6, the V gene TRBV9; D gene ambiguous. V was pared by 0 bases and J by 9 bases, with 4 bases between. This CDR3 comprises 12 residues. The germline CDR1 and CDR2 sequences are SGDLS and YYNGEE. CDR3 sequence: CASSVGVSPLHF. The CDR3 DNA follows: TGTGCCAGCAGCGTAGGGGTTTCACCCCTCCACTTT.

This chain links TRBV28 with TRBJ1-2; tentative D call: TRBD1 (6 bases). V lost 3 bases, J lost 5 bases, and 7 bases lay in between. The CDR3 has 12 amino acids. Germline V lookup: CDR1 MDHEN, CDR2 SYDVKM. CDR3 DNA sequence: TGTGCCAGCAGTTTCAGGGGATATGGCTACACCTTC. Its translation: CASSFRGYGYTF.

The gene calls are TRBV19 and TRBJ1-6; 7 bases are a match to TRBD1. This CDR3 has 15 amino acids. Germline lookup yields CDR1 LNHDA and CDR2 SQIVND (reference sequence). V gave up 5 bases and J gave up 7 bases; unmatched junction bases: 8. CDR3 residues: CASSETGPGNSPLHF. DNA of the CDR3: TGTGCCAGTAGTGAGACAGGGCCGGGAAATTCACCCCTCCACTTT.

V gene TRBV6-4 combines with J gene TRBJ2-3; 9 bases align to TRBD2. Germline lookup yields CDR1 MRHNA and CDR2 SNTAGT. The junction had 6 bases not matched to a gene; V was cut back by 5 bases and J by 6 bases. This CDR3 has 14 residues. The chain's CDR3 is CASSPSGEADTQYF. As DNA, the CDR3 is TGTGCCAGCAGTCCTAGCGGGGAAGCGGATACGCAGTATTTT.

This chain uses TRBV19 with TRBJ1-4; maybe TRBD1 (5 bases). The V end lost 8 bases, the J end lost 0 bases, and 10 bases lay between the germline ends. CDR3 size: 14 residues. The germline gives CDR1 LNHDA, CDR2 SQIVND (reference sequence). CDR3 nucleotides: TGTGCCAGTGAGGGGCTCGCAACTAATGAAAAACTGTTTTTT. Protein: CASEGLATNEKLFF.

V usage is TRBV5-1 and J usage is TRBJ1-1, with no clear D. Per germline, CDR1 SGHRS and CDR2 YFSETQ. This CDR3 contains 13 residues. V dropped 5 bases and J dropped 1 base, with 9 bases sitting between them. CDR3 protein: CASRDPGNTEAFF. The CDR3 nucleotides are TGCGCCAGCAGAGACCCTGGGAACACTGAAGCTTTCTTT. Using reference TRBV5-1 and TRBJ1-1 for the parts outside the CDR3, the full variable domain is KAGVTQTPRYLIKTRGQQVTLSCSPISGHRSVSWYQQTPGQGLQFLFEYFSETQRNKGNFPGRFSGRQFSNSRSEMNVSTLELGDSALYLCASRDPGNTEAFFGQGTRLTVV.

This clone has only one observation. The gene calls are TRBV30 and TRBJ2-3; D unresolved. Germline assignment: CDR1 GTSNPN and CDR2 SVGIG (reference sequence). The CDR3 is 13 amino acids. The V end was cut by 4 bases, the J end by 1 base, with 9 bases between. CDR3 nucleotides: TGTGCCTGGAAGAACCTGGGCACAGATACGCAGTATTTT. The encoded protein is CAWKNLGTDTQYF.

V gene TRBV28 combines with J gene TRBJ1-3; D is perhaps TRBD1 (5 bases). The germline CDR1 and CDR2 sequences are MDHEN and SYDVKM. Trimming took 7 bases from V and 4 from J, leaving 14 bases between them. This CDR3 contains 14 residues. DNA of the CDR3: TGTGCCAGCACCTCCAGGGCGGACGGAAACACCATATATTTT. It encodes CASTSRADGNTIYF.

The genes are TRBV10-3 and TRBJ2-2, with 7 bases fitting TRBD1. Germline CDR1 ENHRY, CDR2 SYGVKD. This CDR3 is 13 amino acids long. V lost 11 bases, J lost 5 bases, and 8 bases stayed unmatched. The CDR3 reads CAAGTVPTGELFF. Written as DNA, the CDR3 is TGTGCCGCCGGGACAGTTCCTACCGGGGAGCTGTTTTTT.

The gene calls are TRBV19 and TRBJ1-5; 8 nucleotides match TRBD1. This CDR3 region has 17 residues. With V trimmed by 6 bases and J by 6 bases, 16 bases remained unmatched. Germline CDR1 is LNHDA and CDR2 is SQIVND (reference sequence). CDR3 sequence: CASRSFGARGRIQPQHF. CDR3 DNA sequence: TGTGCCAGTAGGTCCTTCGGGGCCAGGGGGCGCATTCAGCCCCAGCATTTT.

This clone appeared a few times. The DNA of the CDR3 is TGTGCCAGCAGTTACGCACGCAACACCGGGGAGCTGTTTTTT. This encodes CASSYARNTGELFF. This sequence joins TRBV6-5 and TRBJ2-2; D remains ambiguous. Trimming cost V 2 bases and J 2 bases, with 6 bases left between them. In germline, CDR1 is MNHEY, CDR2 SVGAGI. CDR3 length equals 14 residues.

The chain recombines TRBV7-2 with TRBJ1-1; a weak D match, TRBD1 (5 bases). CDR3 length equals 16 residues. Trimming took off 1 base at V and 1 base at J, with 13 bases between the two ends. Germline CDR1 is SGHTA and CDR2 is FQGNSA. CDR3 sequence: CASSLVAGNRNTEAFF. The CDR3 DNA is TGTGCCAGCAGCTTAGTGGCAGGGAATAGGAACACTGAAGCTTTCTTT.

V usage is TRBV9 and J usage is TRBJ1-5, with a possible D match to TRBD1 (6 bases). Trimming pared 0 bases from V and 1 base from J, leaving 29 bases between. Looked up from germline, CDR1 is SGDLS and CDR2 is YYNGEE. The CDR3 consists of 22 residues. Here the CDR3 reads CASSVVPPGGGVPIWSNQPQHF. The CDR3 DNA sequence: TGTGCCAGCAGCGTAGTTCCCCCCGGGGGGGGCGTCCCTATATGGAGCAATCAGCCCCAGCATTTT.

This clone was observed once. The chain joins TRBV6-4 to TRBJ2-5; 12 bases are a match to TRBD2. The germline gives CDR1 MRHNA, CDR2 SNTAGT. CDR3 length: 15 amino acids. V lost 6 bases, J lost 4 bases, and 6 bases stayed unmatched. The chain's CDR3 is CASSLSGLAGETQYF. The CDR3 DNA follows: TGTGCCAGCAGCCTCTCGGGACTAGCGGGAGAGACCCAGTACTTC.

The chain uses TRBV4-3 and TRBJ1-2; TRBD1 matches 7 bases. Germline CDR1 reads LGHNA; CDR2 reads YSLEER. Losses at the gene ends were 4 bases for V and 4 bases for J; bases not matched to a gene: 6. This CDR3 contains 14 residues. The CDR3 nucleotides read TGCGCCAGCAGCCCGGACAGGAGACTCTATGGCTACACCTTC. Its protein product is CASSPDRRLYGYTF.

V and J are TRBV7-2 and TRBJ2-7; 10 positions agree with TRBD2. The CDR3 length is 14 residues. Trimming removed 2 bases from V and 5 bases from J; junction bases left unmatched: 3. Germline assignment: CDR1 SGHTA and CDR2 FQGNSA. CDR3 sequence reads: CASSLYGLADEQYF. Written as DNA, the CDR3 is TGTGCCAGCAGCTTATACGGACTAGCGGACGAGCAGTACTTC.